These T cell receptor beta chains were read from a single sample in a study of blood T cell repertoires in COVID-19. The repertoire was sequenced with immunoSEQ multiplex PCR; TCRdb's copy has only in-frame clones and lacks some. The sample records about 140,000 clones, just over 85% being singletons. Sample: peripheral blood. The receptors shown here come from a woman in her sixties with acute or convalescent COVID-19. The CDR3 runs from the conserved cysteine through the conserved F or W. D genes are given only for firm matches. The size entry is marked missing in some rows and otherwise reads once, few, many or a size class.

d_gene	j_gene	abundance	v_gene	CDR3nt	CDR3aa
.	TRBJ2-7	.	TRBV4-1	TGCGCCAGCAGCCAGGAGGGACAGCCGAGCTCCTACGAGCAGTACTTC	CASSQEGQPSSYEQYF
TRBD1	TRBJ1-5	few	TRBV19	TGTGCCAGTAGTCACAATGGACAGGCGGGGATGTCCCAGCATTTT	CASSHNGQAGMSQHF
TRBD1	TRBJ1-1	.	TRBV6-5	TGTGCCAGCAGTTACCTAGGACAGGGCTTGAACACTGAAGCTTTCTTT	CASSYLGQGLNTEAFF
.	TRBJ1-1	few	TRBV18	TGTGCCAGCTCACCTCGGGACGGGAGGATGAACACTGAAGCTTTCTTT	CASSPRDGRMNTEAFF
.	TRBJ1-5	.	TRBV11-2	TGTGCCAGCAGCCCGGTGGCAGGGGCCCCCAATCAGCCCCAGCATTTT	CASSPVAGAPNQPQHF
.	TRBJ1-2	.	TRBV19	TGTGCCAGTAGTATAGGGAGCTCGGAGGGGTTTTATGGCTACACCTTC	CASSIGSSEGFYGYTF
.	TRBJ1-2	.	TRBV6-6	TGTGCCAGCAGTCCTTACCGGGACTTAAGGGCGGACTATGGCTACACCTTC	CASSPYRDLRADYGYTF
.	TRBJ2-3	.	TRBV10-3	TGTGCCATCAGTGAAGAGGCAGGGCGGACAGATACGCAGTATTTT	CAISEEAGRTDTQYF
TRBD1	TRBJ2-7	.	TRBV28	TGTGCCAGCAGTTACACAGGGGTCTACGAGCAGTACTTC	CASSYTGVYEQYF
TRBD1	TRBJ1-6	.	TRBV27	TGTGCCAGCAGTCTCCGGGGACAGGACCTCCACTTT	CASSLRGQDLHF
.	TRBJ2-1	.	TRBV7-9	TGTGCCAGCAGCCCTGACAGCGTAAGGGAGCAGTTCTTC	CASSPDSVREQFF
.	TRBJ1-1	.	TRBV6-5	TGTGCCAGCAGTCGAACTCAGGGGTATGACACTGAAGCTTTCTTT	CASSRTQGYDTEAFF
TRBD1	TRBJ2-3	.	TRBV10-3	TGTGCCATCAGTGAAGACAGACAGGGTGGTGCAGATACGCAGTATTTT	CAISEDRQGGADTQYF
.	TRBJ1-3	.	TRBV18	TGTGCCAGCTCACCACCTATATCAGGCGGGAACACCATATATTTT	CASSPPISGGNTIYF
.	TRBJ1-1	.	TRBV19	TGTGCCAGTAGTTATCGGGTCAGAGGCACTGAAGCTTTCTTT	CASSYRVRGTEAFF
TRBD1	TRBJ2-1	.	TRBV11-3	TGTGCCAGCAGCCTGGGACAGCGAGACAATGAGCAGTTCTTC	CASSLGQRDNEQFF
.	TRBJ2-7	.	TRBV14	TGTGCCAGCAGCCAAGAAAGGGGTTACGCCGAGCAGTACTTC	CASSQERGYAEQYF
TRBD1	TRBJ2-6	.	TRBV5-6	TGTGCCAGCAGCTGGAACAGGGGGCTTGGGGCCAACGTCCTGACTTTC	CASSWNRGLGANVLTF
TRBD1	TRBJ1-4	.	TRBV18	TGTGCCAGCTCACTTTCGACAGGGGGCTTTGAAAAACTGTTTTTT	CASSLSTGGFEKLFF
.	TRBJ1-3	.	TRBV4-2	TGTGCCAGCAGCCAGGTGAGGCAGCAACGGCTTGGAAACACCATATATTTT	CASSQVRQQRLGNTIYF
TRBD2	TRBJ2-5	.	TRBV9	TGTGCCAGCAGCAAAGGACTAGCCCAAGAGACCCAGTACTTC	CASSKGLAQETQYF
.	TRBJ2-1	.	TRBV5-1	TGCGCCAGCATCGCAACGGGGGAATACAATGAGCAGTTCTTC	CASIATGEYNEQFF
TRBD1	TRBJ2-1	.	TRBV18	TGTGCCAGCTCACCAGGGACAGGGGGCAATGAGCAGTTCTTC	CASSPGTGGNEQFF
TRBD1	TRBJ1-3	few	TRBV7-3	TGTGCCAGCAGTCTGACAGGGCGTGGAAACACCATATATTTT	CASSLTGRGNTIYF
TRBD1	TRBJ2-1	.	TRBV30	TGTGCCCAAGACAGGGCCGCTAACAATGAGCAGTTCTTC	CAQDRAANNEQFF
TRBD1	TRBJ2-1	.	TRBV30	TGTGCCTGGAGCCGTATGGGACAGGGGAAGCCGTTCTTC	CAWSRMGQGKPFF
TRBD2	TRBJ2-2	few	TRBV3-1/TRBV3-2	TGTGCCAGCATGGGGGGGGCGAACACCGGGGAGCTGTTTTTT	CASMGGANTGELFF
TRBD1	TRBJ2-1	once	TRBV7-9	TGTGCCAGCAGCTTAGGAAGGGGGCTATCGTACAATGAGCAGTTCTTC	CASSLGRGLSYNEQFF
.	TRBJ1-1	.	TRBV24-1	TGTGCCACCAGTGATTTTCAGGGAGCTTTCTTT	CATSDFQGAFF
.	TRBJ1-5	once	TRBV15	TGTGCCACCAGCACGGGCAGGGTAGGTCAGCCCCAGCATTTT	CATSTGRVGQPQHF
TRBD1	TRBJ1-5	.	TRBV19	TGTGCCAGTAGTATAGTAAGAGGAGGACAGGGGGCAAACCAGCCCCAGCATTTT	CASSIVRGGQGANQPQHF
.	TRBJ1-5	.	TRBV28	TGTGCCAGCAGGTGGAGCGCTAATCAGCCCCAGCATTTT	CASRWSANQPQHF
TRBD2	TRBJ2-1	.	TRBV3-1/TRBV3-2	TGTGCCAGCAGCCAAGTCAGCGGGGGCTACAATGAGCAGTTCTTC	CASSQVSGGYNEQFF
TRBD1	TRBJ1-6	.	TRBV13	TGTGCCAGCAGCTTCGGGACAGTCAATTCACCCCTCCACTTT	CASSFGTVNSPLHF
.	TRBJ1-2	.	TRBV4-2	TGTGCCAGCAGCCAAGAGATTGGCAGTCCTAACTATGGCTACACCTTC	CASSQEIGSPNYGYTF
TRBD1	TRBJ2-7	.	TRBV5-1	TGCGCCAGCAGCACCTACAGGGGGCGAGACGAGCAGTACTTC	CASSTYRGRDEQYF
.	TRBJ1-2	.	TRBV7-9	TGTGCCAGCAGCTTATTTTCAGGGTCCGGTGGCTACACCTTC	CASSLFSGSGGYTF
TRBD1	TRBJ2-2	few	TRBV27	TGTGCCAGCAGTTTAGCGATGGACAGGGGTGCAGGGCTGTTTTTT	CASSLAMDRGAGLFF
.	TRBJ1-2	.	TRBV6-2/TRBV6-3	TGTGCCAGCAGTTACGGGCAGGACTATGGCTACACCTTC	CASSYGQDYGYTF
.	TRBJ2-1	few	TRBV7-2	TGTGCCAGCAGCTTAGAGAATGGGTACAGACCGAATGAGCAGTTCTTC	CASSLENGYRPNEQFF
TRBD1	TRBJ1-2	.	TRBV12-3/TRBV12-4	TGTGCCAGCAGGACAGGGGGGAAGATCGGCTACACCTTC	CASRTGGKIGYTF
TRBD2	TRBJ2-5	.	TRBV10-3	TGTGCCATCGGTCCCCTTAGCGGGGAGACCCAGTACTTC	CAIGPLSGETQYF
TRBD1	TRBJ1-5	.	TRBV28	TGTGCCAGCCAGGGGGGCAATCAGCCCCAGCATTTT	CASQGGNQPQHF
.	TRBJ2-1	.	TRBV5-4	TGTGCCAGCAGCTTGGCCCTAGCCGGCAATGAGCAGTTCTTC	CASSLALAGNEQFF
.	TRBJ1-3	few	TRBV4-2	TGTGCCAGCAGCCAAGATCAGGCCAGGCGATTTGGAAACACCATATATTTT	CASSQDQARRFGNTIYF
.	TRBJ1-2	.	TRBV27	TGTGCCAGCAGTGAAGGGGGAGGCTACACCTTC	CASSEGGGYTF
TRBD1	TRBJ2-7	.	TRBV4-2	TGTGCCAGCAGCATACGACAGGGTTCGTCCTACGAGCAGTACTTC	CASSIRQGSSYEQYF
TRBD1	TRBJ2-3	.	TRBV12-5	TGTGCTAGTGGCCCCCGGGACAGGGTCACAGATACGCAGTATTTT	CASGPRDRVTDTQYF
TRBD1	TRBJ1-2	.	TRBV28	TGTGCCAGCAGTCCCCCCGGGACAGGGGGCGCGGGTGGCTACACCTTC	CASSPPGTGGAGGYTF
.	TRBJ2-7	.	TRBV10-3	TGTGCCGTCCGAAGTGGGGGGGGCCTCTCCTACGAGCAGTACTTC	CAVRSGGGLSYEQYF
TRBD1	TRBJ2-1	.	TRBV7-3	TGTGCCAGCAGCTTGCAGGGGACAGGGGGCCACAATGAGCAGTTCTTC	CASSLQGTGGHNEQFF
TRBD2	TRBJ2-7	.	TRBV15	TGTGCCACCAGCGCTAGCGGGGGGGACTCCTACGAGCAGTACTTC	CATSASGGDSYEQYF
.	TRBJ2-3	.	TRBV15	TGTGCCACCAGCAGAGCTTGGCAAGATACGCAGTATTTT	CATSRAWQDTQYF
TRBD1	TRBJ1-1	.	TRBV5-1	TGCGCCAGCAGCCCCTCCGGGACAGGGGGAGTTGAAGCTTTCTTT	CASSPSGTGGVEAFF
TRBD1	TRBJ1-3	.	TRBV30	TGTGCCTCTCAATCCAGGACAGGGAGCTCTGGAAACACCATATATTTT	CASQSRTGSSGNTIYF
.	TRBJ2-2	.	TRBV19	TGTGCCAGTACCCAAACTGGTGGGACTCCCCTATCCGGGGAGCTGTTTTTT	CASTQTGGTPLSGELFF